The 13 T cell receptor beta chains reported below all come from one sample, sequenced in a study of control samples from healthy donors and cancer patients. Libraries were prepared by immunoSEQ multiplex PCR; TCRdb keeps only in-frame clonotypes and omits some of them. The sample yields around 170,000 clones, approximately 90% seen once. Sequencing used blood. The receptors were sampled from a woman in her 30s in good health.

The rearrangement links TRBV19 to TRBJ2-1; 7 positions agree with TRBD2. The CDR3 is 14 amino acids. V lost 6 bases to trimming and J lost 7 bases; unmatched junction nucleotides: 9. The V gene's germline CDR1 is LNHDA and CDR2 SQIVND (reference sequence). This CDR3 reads CASSPGAGSNEQFF. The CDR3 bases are TGTGCCAGTAGCCCTGGAGCGGGATCGAATGAGCAGTTCTTC.

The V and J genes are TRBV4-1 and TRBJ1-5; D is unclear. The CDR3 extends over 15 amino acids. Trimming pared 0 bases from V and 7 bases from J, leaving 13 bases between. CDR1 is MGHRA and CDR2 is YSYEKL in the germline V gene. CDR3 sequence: CASSQEAGLWQPQHF. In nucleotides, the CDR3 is TGCGCCAGCAGCCAAGAGGCAGGTTTATGGCAGCCCCAGCATTTT.

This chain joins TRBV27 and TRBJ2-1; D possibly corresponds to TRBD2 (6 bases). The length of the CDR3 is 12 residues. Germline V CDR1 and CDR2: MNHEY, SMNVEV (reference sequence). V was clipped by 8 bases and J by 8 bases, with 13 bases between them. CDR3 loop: CASGLREDEQFF. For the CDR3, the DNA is TGTGCCAGCGGCTTAAGGGAGGATGAGCAGTTCTTC.

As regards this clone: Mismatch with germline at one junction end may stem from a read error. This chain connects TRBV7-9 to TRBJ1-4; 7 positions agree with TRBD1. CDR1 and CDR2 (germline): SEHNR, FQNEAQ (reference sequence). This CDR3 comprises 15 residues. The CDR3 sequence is CAGSLGGASNEKLFF. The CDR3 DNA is TGTGCCGGCAGCTTAGGGGGCGCTTCTAATGAAAAACTGTTTTTT.

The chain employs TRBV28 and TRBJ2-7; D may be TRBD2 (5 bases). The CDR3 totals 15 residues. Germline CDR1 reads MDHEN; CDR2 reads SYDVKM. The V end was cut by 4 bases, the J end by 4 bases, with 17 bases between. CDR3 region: CASSSPIWWRYEQYF. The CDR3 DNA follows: TGTGCCAGCAGTTCCCCTATTTGGTGGAGGTACGAGCAGTACTTC.

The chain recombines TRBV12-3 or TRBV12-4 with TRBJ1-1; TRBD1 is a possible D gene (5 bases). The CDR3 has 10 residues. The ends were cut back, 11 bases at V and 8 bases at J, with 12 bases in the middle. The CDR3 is CAAGGPEAFF. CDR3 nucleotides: TGTGCCGCTGGGGGACCCGAAGCTTTCTTT.

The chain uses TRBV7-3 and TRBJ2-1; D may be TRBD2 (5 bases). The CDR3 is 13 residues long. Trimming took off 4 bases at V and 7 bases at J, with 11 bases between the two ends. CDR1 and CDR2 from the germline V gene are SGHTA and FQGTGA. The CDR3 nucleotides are TGTGCCAGCAGCTCCCGGGGTGGGAATGAGCAGTTCTTC. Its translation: CASSSRGGNEQFF.

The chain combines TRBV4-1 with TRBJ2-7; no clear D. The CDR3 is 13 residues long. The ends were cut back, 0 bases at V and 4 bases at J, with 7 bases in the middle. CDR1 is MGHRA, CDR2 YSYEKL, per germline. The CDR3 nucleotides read TGCGCCAGCAGCCAAGATGGGGAATACGAGCAGTACTTC. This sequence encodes CASSQDGEYEQYF.

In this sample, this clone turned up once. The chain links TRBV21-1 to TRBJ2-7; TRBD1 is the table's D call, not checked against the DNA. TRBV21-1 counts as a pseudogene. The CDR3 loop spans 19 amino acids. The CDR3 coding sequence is TGTGCCAGCATCGTAACAGGGGGCCTCGGGGCGGGAGCTCACCACGAGCAGTACTTC. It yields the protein CASIVTGGLGAGAHHEQYF.

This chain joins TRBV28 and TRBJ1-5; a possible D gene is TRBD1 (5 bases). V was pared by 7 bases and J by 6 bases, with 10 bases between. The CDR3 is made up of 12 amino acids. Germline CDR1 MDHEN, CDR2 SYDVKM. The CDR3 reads CASIAGSQPQHF. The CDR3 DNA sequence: TGTGCCAGCATTGCAGGGAGTCAGCCCCAGCATTTT.

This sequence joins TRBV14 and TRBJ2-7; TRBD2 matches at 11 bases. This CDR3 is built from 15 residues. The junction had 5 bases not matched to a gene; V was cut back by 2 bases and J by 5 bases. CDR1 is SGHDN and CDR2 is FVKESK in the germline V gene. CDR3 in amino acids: CASSQTSGSSDEQYF. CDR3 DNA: TGTGCCAGCAGCCAAACTAGCGGGAGCTCGGACGAGCAGTACTTC.

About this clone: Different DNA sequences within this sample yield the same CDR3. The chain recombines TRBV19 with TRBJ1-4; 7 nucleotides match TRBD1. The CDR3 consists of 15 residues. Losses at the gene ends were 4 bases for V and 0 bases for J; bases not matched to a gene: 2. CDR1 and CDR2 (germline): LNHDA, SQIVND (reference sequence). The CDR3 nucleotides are TGTGCCAGTAGTACCGGGACAGCAACTAATGAAAAACTGTTTTTT. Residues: CASSTGTATNEKLFF.

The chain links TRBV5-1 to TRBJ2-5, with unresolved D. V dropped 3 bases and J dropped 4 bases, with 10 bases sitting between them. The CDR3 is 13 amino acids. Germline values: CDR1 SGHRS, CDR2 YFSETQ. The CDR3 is CASSSDPRETQYF. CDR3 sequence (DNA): TGCGCCAGCAGCTCGGACCCACGAGAGACCCAGTACTTC.